This entry lists 22 T cell receptor beta chains sequenced from one sample in a study of blood T cells in healthy people across ages. The authors ran a second PCR of about 6 to 11 cycles using a sample-barcoded 5' primer and a J-beta primer mix. TCRdb itself ran the 5' RACE reads through MiXCR, one entry per CDR3 protein. The data show around 1,700,000 distinct CDR3 sequences, 28% seen once. Sequencing was carried out using blood. These TCRs come from a woman aged 25 to 39 in good health.

This clonotype occurred a few times. The chain links TRBV20-1 to TRBJ2-1; TRBD2 matches at 8 bases. Germline V gives CDR1 DFQATT, CDR2 SNEGSKA (reference sequence). This CDR3 has 14 residues. The CDR3 loop reads CSGKTSGLENEQFF. The CDR3 DNA sequence: TGCAGCGGAAAAACTAGCGGATTGGAGAATGAGCAGTTCTTC.

The genes are TRBV15 and TRBJ2-1; TRBD2 agrees at 11 bases. This CDR3 is 18 amino acids long. J lost 3 bases, V lost 1 base, and 8 bases had no gene match. Germline values: CDR1 LNHNV, CDR2 YYDKDF (reference sequence). The CDR3: CATSRARLTSGVYNEQFF. In nucleotides, the CDR3 is TGTGCCACCAGCAGAGCCCGTTTGACTAGCGGGGTCTACAATGAGCAGTTCTTC.

This clonotype was counted many times. The V and J genes are TRBV20-1 and TRBJ2-7; 9 bases align to TRBD1. The CDR3 extends over 15 amino acids. CDR1 is DFQATT and CDR2 is SNEGSKA in the germline V gene (reference sequence). V shed 2 bases, J shed 0 bases, and the junction held 5 bases outside the gene matches. CDR3 loop: CSARPGTGYSYEQYF. CDR3 coding DNA: TGCAGTGCTAGACCCGGGACAGGGTACTCCTACGAGCAGTACTTC.

The chain links TRBV9 to TRBJ2-3, with 10 nucleotides matching TRBD2. Germline-derived CDR1 and CDR2 are SGDLS and YYNGEE. The CDR3 extends over 15 amino acids. The J segment lost 4 bases and the V segment lost 2 bases, leaving 4 bases of the junction unmatched. As DNA, the CDR3 is TGTGCCAGCAGCGTGAGCGGGGGGGCTGCAGATACGCAGTATTTT. Its protein is CASSVSGGAADTQYF.

The CDR3 here is CASTRTVRSGNTIYF. DNA of the CDR3: TGTGCCAGCACCCGGACAGTTCGCTCTGGAAACACCATATATTTT. V usage is TRBV12-3 or TRBV12-4 and J usage is TRBJ1-3, with D possibly TRBD1 on 6 matching bases. There are 15 residues in the CDR3. V dropped 7 bases and J dropped 0 bases, with 13 bases sitting between them.

This clonotype has just one count. This could be a read error, since a much larger clone is one nucleotide away. Written as DNA, the CDR3 is TGCGCCAGCAGCCAGCATCTAGCTACCATCTACGAGCAGTACTTC. It translates to CASSQHLATIYEQYF. The chain links TRBV4-3 to TRBJ2-7; D might be TRBD2 (5 bases). The CDR3 runs to 15 residues. Trimming left V 3 bases short and J 3 bases short, with 15 bases between. Germline CDR1 and CDR2: LGHNA and YSLEER.

This CDR3 reads CASTLGGPGNTQYF. CDR3 nucleotides: TGTGCCAGCACCCTGGGGGGGCCCGGGAATACGCAGTATTTT. The chain employs TRBV27 and TRBJ2-3, with D possibly matching TRBD2 (7 bases). The CDR3 is 14 residues long. Germline-derived CDR1 and CDR2 are MNHEY and SMNVEV (reference sequence). Trimming took off 7 bases at V and 7 bases at J, with 18 bases between the two ends.

V is TRBV28 and J is TRBJ2-4, with D uncertain. The J call may be faulty, since TRBJ2-7 better matches the DNA end. This CDR3 has 13 amino acids. CDR1 is MDHEN, CDR2 SYDVKM, per germline. The CDR3 loop is CASSSTRAYEQYF. The CDR3 coding sequence is TGTGCCAGCAGTTCTACACGGGCCTACGAGCAGTACTTC.

This clonotype was recorded a few times. This chain joins TRBV3-1 and TRBJ2-7; TRBD1 agrees at 10 bases. Germline CDR1 LGHDT, CDR2 YNNKEL (reference sequence). The CDR3 covers 14 residues. After removal of 11 bases from V and 2 bases from J, the junction contained 9 bases not matched to a gene. The CDR3 DNA reads TGTGCCGTTACCGGGACAGGGGTCCCCTACGAGCAGTACTTC. It is translated as CAVTGTGVPYEQYF.

On this clonotype: Just one base apart from a much larger clone, this may be a read error. V is TRBV7-2 and J is TRBJ2-7; 8 positions agree with TRBD2. The length of the CDR3 is 16 residues. From germline, CDR1 is SGHTA and CDR2 FQGNSA. The CDR3 spells CASSLVAGSSYYERYF. The CDR3 coding sequence is TGTGCCAGCAGCTTAGTAGCGGGGTCGAGCTACTACGAGCGGTACTTC.

This clonotype has ten or more counts. The chain is built from TRBV3-1 and TRBJ1-2; 8 nucleotides line up with TRBD1. CDR1 LGHDT and CDR2 YNNKEL come from the germline V gene (reference sequence). The CDR3 is 15 amino acids. V lost 4 bases and J lost 0; bases outside the gene matches: 4. CDR3 DNA: TGTGCCAGCAGCCGCGGACAGGGAACTAACTATGGCTACACCTTC. Its protein product is CASSRGQGTNYGYTF.

The V and J genes are TRBV20-1 and TRBJ2-5, with D possibly TRBD2 on 7 matching bases. The CDR3 has 13 amino acids. Germline-derived CDR1 and CDR2 are DFQATT and SNEGSKA (reference sequence). The V and J ends lost 6 bases and 4 bases respectively, with 15 bases between them. CDR3 loop: CSAPPGGTETQYF. The CDR3 DNA is TGCAGTGCCCCACCGGGGGGCACAGAGACCCAGTACTTC.

This clonotype was detected only a few times. V is TRBV29-1 and J is TRBJ2-2; tentatively, D is TRBD1 or TRBD2 (5 bases each). The CDR3 runs to 14 residues. Germline loops: CDR1 SQVTM, CDR2 ANQGSEA. V was shortened by 4 bases and J by 0 bases, with 9 bases between the two germline ends. CDR3 bases: TGCAGCGTTGTCGGGGCAACGAACACCGGGGAGCTGTTTTTT. Amino acid sequence: CSVVGATNTGELFF.

This clonotype was counted at least ten times. The V call is TRBV28, the J call TRBJ2-7; tentative D call: TRBD1 (5 bases). Germline CDR1 and CDR2: MDHEN and SYDVKM. This CDR3 contains 16 residues. Trimming cost V 3 bases and J 0 bases, with 15 bases left between them. The CDR3 loop reads CASSLLGLRSSYEQYF. DNA of the CDR3: TGTGCCAGCAGTTTGCTGGGGCTCAGGAGCTCCTACGAGCAGTACTTC.

This clonotype was picked up many times. The CDR3 nucleotides are TGTGCCAGCAGCCGGACAGACTACGAGCAGTACTTC. It encodes CASSRTDYEQYF. The rearrangement joins TRBV7-2 to TRBJ2-7; maybe TRBD1 (6 bases). The CDR3 sequence is 12 residues long. Germline-derived CDR1 and CDR2 are SGHTA and FQGNSA. V lost 5 bases and J lost 3, with 8 bases in between.

In the case of this clonotype: The junction and the germline gene differ at one end; a read error may be behind it. The V and J genes are TRBV4-2 and TRBJ2-1; 7 nucleotides align to TRBD2. The CDR3 sequence is 17 residues long. Per the germline V gene, CDR1 is LGHNA and CDR2 is YNFKEQ. In DNA form, the CDR3 reads TGTGCCGGCAGCCAAGATAGAGCCAGCGGGGCGTACAATGAGCAGTTCTTC. Residues: CAGSQDRASGAYNEQFF.

The chain combines TRBV28 with TRBJ2-6; weak D call: TRBD2 (5 bases). Germline loops: CDR1 MDHEN, CDR2 SYDVKM. The germline V and J ends were trimmed by 7 bases and 0 bases, with 13 bases remaining between them. The CDR3 totals 16 residues. Written as DNA, the CDR3 is TGTGCCAGCAACGGGGAAGAAGTCTCTGGGGCCAACGTCCTGACTTTC. Protein: CASNGEEVSGANVLTF.

This chain joins TRBV12-3 or TRBV12-4 and TRBJ1-2, with TRBD1 as a possible D gene (5 bases). The V gene lost 5 bases and the J gene lost 8 bases, with 18 bases spanning the gap. The CDR3 has 14 residues. The CDR3 loop reads CASSRRQGVRGYTF. The CDR3 DNA sequence: TGTGCCAGCAGTCGGAGGCAGGGAGTTCGGGGCTACACCTTC.

This clonotype was picked up a small number of times. The CDR3 loop reads CASSLGGLAGVEQFF. The DNA for the CDR3 is TGTGCCAGCAGTTTAGGGGGACTAGCGGGAGTTGAGCAGTTCTTC. This chain connects TRBV12-3 or TRBV12-4 to TRBJ2-1; TRBD2 aligns across 14 bases. The junction had 2 bases not matched to a gene; V was cut back by 1 base and J by 9 bases. This CDR3 region has 15 residues.

This clonotype was seen a handful of times. The V gene is TRBV20-1, the J gene TRBJ2-1; no clear D gene. Trimming removed 3 bases from V and 4 bases from J, with 16 bases in between. The length of the CDR3 is 15 residues. CDR1 and CDR2 from the germline V gene are DFQATT and SNEGSKA (reference sequence). The CDR3 protein is CSARADERLYNEQFF. The DNA of the CDR3 is TGCAGTGCTAGGGCCGACGAACGATTATACAATGAGCAGTTCTTC.

This clonotype has only a few counts. V and J are TRBV20-1 and TRBJ1-1; no clear D gene. Trimming removed 1 base from V and 1 base from J, with 16 bases in between. The CDR3 has 16 residues. Germline-derived CDR1 and CDR2 are DFQATT and SNEGSKA (reference sequence). The CDR3 region has the DNA TGCAGTGCTAGAGTCAGCATCCGGGCGTCGAACACTGAAGCTTTCTTT. This codes for CSARVSIRASNTEAFF.

V is TRBV6-2 or TRBV6-3 and J is TRBJ2-3; possibly TRBD2 for D (6 bases). Trimming cost V 6 bases and J 6 bases, with 22 bases left between them. Germline CDR1 MNHEY, CDR2 SVGEGT. CDR3 size: 16 residues. CDR3 protein: CASSQPGGPRSDTQYF. CDR3 bases: TGTGCCAGCAGCCAACCCGGAGGGCCCAGGTCGGATACGCAGTATTTT.